The sequence of this T cell receptor (beta chain) was determined in a study of vaccination and CD4 T cells after COVID-19. About the study: Two Hispanic individuals were among six male and four female convalescent patients. Median time from COVID diagnosis to post-COVID sampling was 101 days (35 to 161). Study-wide results and caveats: Among convalescent patients, a median 86.3% of reactive clones emerged only after vaccination.

V lost 0 bases to trimming and J lost 5 bases, with 14 bases between them. The CDR3 contains 16 residues. Germline V gene lookup returns CDR1 MNHEY and CDR2 SVGEGT. This sample's treatment: 10-day PBMC culture with coronavirus spike peptide pools or control peptides (ViraFEST assay). Gathered ahead of the COVID-19 pandemic (2011-2018) were the CD4+ T cells of the unexposed donor. When enough cells were available, unexposed-donor CD4+ T cells were probed with SARS-CoV-2 S/N and four cold-coronavirus spikes. As regards this clonotype: As yet, its antigen is unknown.

Sequencing of the DNA from cultured CD4+ T cells was carried out with the Oncomine TCR Beta short-read assay. TCRdb re-analysed the PCR reads in MiXCR, keeping a single row per CDR3 protein. This sample has fewer than 9,500 distinct CDR3 sequences, with more than 45% found just once. The sequencing sample was made of CD4+ T cells from blood, cultured in vitro. The TCR sequence derives from a human donor in good health. This rearrangement joins TRBV6-2 or TRBV6-3 to TRBJ1-5; the D gene is possibly TRBD1 (6 bases). CDR3 sequence (DNA): TGTGCCAGCAGTTACTCGAGCGGCCAGGGGCATCAGCCCCAGCATTTT. Protein sequence: CASSYSSGQGHQPQHF.